This T cell receptor beta chain was recorded in a study of technical replicates of blood from a handful of donors. The repertoire was sequenced with immunoSEQ multiplex PCR; TCRdb's copy has only in-frame clones and lacks some. In the table there are 85,000 to 100,000 clones, around 96% of which are singletons. The CDR3 consists of 14 residues. The germline CDR1 and CDR2 sequences are MNHEY and SVGAGI. Trimming removed 6 bases from V and 3 bases from J; junction bases left unmatched: 6. The sample taken for sequencing was T cells isolated from PBMCs. The chain combines TRBV6-5 with TRBJ1-2; 8 bases fit TRBD1. The sequence was collected from a human donor in good health. The CDR3 bases are TGTGCCAGCAGCCGACAGGGGTCTGACTATGGCTACACCTTC. It encodes CASSRQGSDYGYTF.